This T cell receptor beta chain was profiled in a study of a mutant IDH1 vaccine in newly diagnosed glioma. In the study overall: Antecedent treatment encompassed radiotherapy, temozolomide, or their combination; the majority received both.

Assay: immunoSEQ multiplex PCR; the TCRdb copy retains only in-frame clones and omits some. The sample contains about 92,000 clones, 80% to 90% of which appear only once. Regarding time point: baseline, week 1 (first vaccination visit). The sample's treatment: pre-vaccination baseline after standard-of-care therapy. Study findings and constraints: Around 92% of patients showed vaccine-induced immune responses across multiple MHC alleles.

Concerning this clone itself: Its specificity is not known.

From germline, CDR1 is SNHLY and CDR2 FYNNEI. The CDR3 runs 13 residues. Trimming removed 6 bases at V and 5 bases at J, with 10 bases between. The sequencing here drew on PBMCs, taken from a glioma patient treated with radiotherapy, temozolomide or both. The receptor was derived from a woman aged 50 to 65 with glioma. The chain links TRBV2 to TRBJ2-2, with D maybe TRBD1 (6 bases). CDR3 residues: CASRNRETGELFF. The CDR3 DNA sequence: TGTGCCAGCAGGAACAGGGAAACCGGGGAGCTGTTTTTT.